A selection of T cell receptor beta chains follows, all from one sample in a study of blood T cell repertoires in COVID-19. Only in-frame clones appear in the TCRdb table, and some are missing; sequencing was by immunoSEQ multiplex PCR. The data hold about 270,000 clones, with around nine tenths observed a single time. The specimen sequenced was peripheral blood. The receptors originated from a man aged 40-49 years with active or convalescent COVID-19. The CDR3 runs from the conserved cysteine through the conserved F or W. A D gene is named only where the DNA matches it firmly. Clone size is shown for a subset of rows, as once, few, many or a class of expanded clone.

d_call: TRBD1
v_call: TRBV10-1
j_call: TRBJ1-5
clone_size: NA
cdr3_nt: TGCGCCAGCAGTGAGGCCCCCCCGGGACAGGGGGGCTACAATCAGCCCCAGCATTTT
cdr3_aa: CASSEAPPGQGGYNQPQHF

d_call: TRBD1
v_call: TRBV5-1
j_call: TRBJ1-5
clone_size: NA
cdr3_nt: TGCGCCAGCAGCCCGGGGCCGGGACAGGGCCCGCTTAGCAATCAGCCCCAGCATTTT
cdr3_aa: CASSPGPGQGPLSNQPQHF

d_call: NA
v_call: TRBV12-5
j_call: TRBJ1-4
clone_size: NA
cdr3_nt: TGTGCTAGTGGTTTGGTAGTCAGAGGGCGTGAGGAAAAACTGTTTTTT
cdr3_aa: CASGLVVRGREEKLFF

d_call: TRBD2
v_call: TRBV7-9
j_call: TRBJ2-2
clone_size: NA
cdr3_nt: TGTGCCAGCAGCTCACTAGCGGGAGGGCCCGGGGAGCTGTTTTTT
cdr3_aa: CASSSLAGGPGELFF

d_call: TRBD1
v_call: TRBV10-1
j_call: TRBJ2-5
clone_size: NA
cdr3_nt: TGCGCCAGCAGCACGGGACAGGATGGGACCCAGTACTTC
cdr3_aa: CASSTGQDGTQYF

d_call: TRBD1
v_call: TRBV4-2
j_call: TRBJ2-2
clone_size: NA
cdr3_nt: TGTGCCAGCAGCCAAGAGAGGGGGCCGGTGACCGGGGAGCTGTTTTTT
cdr3_aa: CASSQERGPVTGELFF

d_call: TRBD2
v_call: TRBV6-5
j_call: TRBJ2-2
clone_size: NA
cdr3_nt: TGTGCCAGTAGCGGGAGCTACAACACCGGGGAGCTGTTTTTT
cdr3_aa: CASSGSYNTGELFF

d_call: NA
v_call: TRBV5-8
j_call: TRBJ1-4
clone_size: NA
cdr3_nt: TGTGCCAGCAGCTTGACAGGGTTGGAAGAAAAACTGTTTTTT
cdr3_aa: CASSLTGLEEKLFF

d_call: TRBD2
v_call: TRBV7-7
j_call: TRBJ2-3
clone_size: NA
cdr3_nt: TGTGCTAGCAGCTTAGCCGGGGGGGTCACAGATACGCAGTATTTT
cdr3_aa: CASSLAGGVTDTQYF

d_call: TRBD2
v_call: TRBV7-2
j_call: TRBJ2-1
clone_size: NA
cdr3_nt: TGTGCCAGCAGCTTGGTAGCGGGGGGTAGTTTTGAGCAGTTCTTC
cdr3_aa: CASSLVAGGSFEQFF

d_call: NA
v_call: TRBV9
j_call: TRBJ2-5
clone_size: few
cdr3_nt: TGTGCCAGCAGCGTAGCCCAGGGGACCCAGTACTTC
cdr3_aa: CASSVAQGTQYF

d_call: NA
v_call: TRBV24-1
j_call: TRBJ2-2
clone_size: NA
cdr3_nt: TGTGCCACCAGTGATATAGGCGGACTGAACACCGGGGAGCTGTTTTTT
cdr3_aa: CATSDIGGLNTGELFF

d_call: TRBD1
v_call: TRBV5-5
j_call: TRBJ1-3
clone_size: NA
cdr3_nt: TGTGCCAGCAGCTTTGACAGGGCTGGAAACACCATATATTTT
cdr3_aa: CASSFDRAGNTIYF

d_call: TRBD1
v_call: TRBV27
j_call: TRBJ1-5
clone_size: NA
cdr3_nt: TGTGCCAGCAGCCCCGGGACAGGAAATCAGCCCCAGCATTTT
cdr3_aa: CASSPGTGNQPQHF

d_call: TRBD1
v_call: TRBV24-1
j_call: TRBJ2-5
clone_size: once
cdr3_nt: TGTGCCACCAGTGATCGACAGGGGCGGCAAGAGACCCAGTACTTC
cdr3_aa: CATSDRQGRQETQYF

d_call: NA
v_call: TRBV15
j_call: TRBJ1-3
clone_size: once
cdr3_nt: TGTGCCACCAGCTTAGGCAGGGAAGCTGGAAACACCATATATTTT
cdr3_aa: CATSLGREAGNTIYF

d_call: NA
v_call: TRBV6-1
j_call: TRBJ1-4
clone_size: NA
cdr3_nt: TGTGCCAGCAGTGAGTGGGGAGAGGGAGAAAAACTGTTTTTT
cdr3_aa: CASSEWGEGEKLFF

d_call: NA
v_call: TRBV30
j_call: TRBJ1-5
clone_size: few
cdr3_nt: TGTGCCTGTGGGGACACCAATCAGCCCCAGCATTTT
cdr3_aa: CACGDTNQPQHF

d_call: TRBD2
v_call: TRBV3-1/TRBV3-2
j_call: TRBJ2-5
clone_size: NA
cdr3_nt: TGTGCCAGCAGCCGGTCTAGCGGGGGGATTCCGGAGACCCAGTACTTC
cdr3_aa: CASSRSSGGIPETQYF

d_call: TRBD2
v_call: TRBV29-1
j_call: TRBJ2-3
clone_size: NA
cdr3_nt: TGCAGCGGGGAGGGAGGCACAGATACGCAGTATTTT
cdr3_aa: CSGEGGTDTQYF

d_call: TRBD2
v_call: TRBV2
j_call: TRBJ2-4
clone_size: NA
cdr3_nt: TGTGCCAGCAGCGAACTAGCGGGAGGGGACATTCAGTACTTC
cdr3_aa: CASSELAGGDIQYF

d_call: NA
v_call: TRBV30
j_call: TRBJ1-5
clone_size: NA
cdr3_nt: TGTGCCTGGAGTGGGGACATCTATCAGCCCCAGCATTTT
cdr3_aa: CAWSGDIYQPQHF

d_call: TRBD2
v_call: TRBV4-2
j_call: TRBJ2-1
clone_size: NA
cdr3_nt: TGTGCCAGCAATGAGGGAGGGAGCCGGAGCGATGAGCAGTTCTTC
cdr3_aa: CASNEGGSRSDEQFF

d_call: TRBD1
v_call: TRBV4-1
j_call: TRBJ1-6
clone_size: NA
cdr3_nt: TGCGCCAGCAGAACTGGACAGGGAGGTTCACCCCTCCACTTT
cdr3_aa: CASRTGQGGSPLHF

d_call: NA
v_call: TRBV6-1
j_call: TRBJ2-1
clone_size: NA
cdr3_nt: TGTGCCAGCAGTGAAGTGGGGCCTGGAGTGGGGTTCTTC
cdr3_aa: CASSEVGPGVGFF

d_call: NA
v_call: TRBV19
j_call: TRBJ1-5
clone_size: NA
cdr3_nt: TGTGCCAGTAGTACAAAGGGGGGGGATCAGCCCCAGCATTTT
cdr3_aa: CASSTKGGDQPQHF

d_call: NA
v_call: TRBV6-4
j_call: TRBJ2-2
clone_size: NA
cdr3_nt: TGTGCCAGCAGTGACTCTAGCGGGAACACCGGGGAGCTGTTTTTT
cdr3_aa: CASSDSSGNTGELFF

d_call: NA
v_call: TRBV5-8
j_call: TRBJ1-2
clone_size: NA
cdr3_nt: TGTGCCAGCAGCTTGGCACCGGGACAAATACTTTTCTATGGCTACACCTTC
cdr3_aa: CASSLAPGQILFYGYTF